The next 21 T cell receptor beta chains were all read from a single sample in a study of T cell responses to AZD1222 COVID-19 vaccine (dated by TCRdb to the early 2020s). Libraries were prepared through the immunoSEQ multiplex PCR assay. In its TCRdb copy, this immuneACCESS table keeps in-frame sequences only and misses some clones. Where compared with another copy, unresolved V genes explain less than half of these, and the others have no known cause. The sample table shows about 92,000 clones, and approximately 90% are seen once. The top ten hold about 24% of the sample. Reading the label with the study, this specimen's time point is: baseline before first vaccination. The specimen was peripheral blood, collected on day 0 of AZD1222 vaccination. These receptors were taken from an adult in good health.

V is TRBV27 and J is TRBJ2-7; weak D call: TRBD2 (6 bases). Trimming took 6 bases from V and 0 from J, leaving 15 bases between them. From germline, CDR1 is MNHEY and CDR2 SMNVEV (reference sequence). The CDR3 contains 15 residues. The CDR3 sequence is CASSISSGLSYEQYF. CDR3 in DNA: TGTGCCAGCAGCATTTCGAGCGGGCTCTCCTACGAGCAGTACTTC.

The J gene is TRBJ2-7, the V gene TRBV10-2; the match to TRBD1 covers 11 bases. Germline V gene lookup returns CDR1 WSHSY and CDR2 SAAADI. The CDR3 is 14 amino acids. J was trimmed by 3 bases and V by 8 bases; bases with no gene match: 6. This CDR3 is CASSSGTGGYEQYF. CDR3 coding DNA: TGCGCCAGCTCAAGCGGGACAGGGGGCTACGAGCAGTACTTC.

CDR3 sequence reads: CASSVAPGQGYTIYF. The CDR3 nucleotides are TGTGCCAGCAGCGTAGCTCCGGGGCAGGGATACACCATATATTTT. This chain connects TRBV9 to TRBJ1-3; D possibly corresponds to TRBD1 (5 bases). The CDR3 length is 15 residues. V lost 0 bases and J lost 8, with 15 bases in between. Per germline, CDR1 SGDLS and CDR2 YYNGEE.

The chain uses TRBV7-9 and TRBJ2-5, with D uncertain. There are 12 residues in the CDR3. Germline CDR1 is SEHNR and CDR2 is FQNEAQ (reference sequence). Trimming took off 2 bases at V and 5 bases at J, with 6 bases between the two ends. CDR3 loop: CASSLNGETQYF. In DNA form, the CDR3 reads TGTGCCAGCAGCTTAAATGGTGAGACCCAGTACTTC.

CDR3 sequence: CASSLQGGETQYF. In DNA, the CDR3 is TGTGCCAGCAGCTTGCAAGGAGGGGAGACCCAGTACTTC. The rearrangement links TRBV5-6 to TRBJ2-5; D perhaps matches TRBD2 (6 bases). The CDR3 extends over 13 amino acids. V lost 1 base to trimming and J lost 5 bases, with 9 bases between them. Germline CDR1 SGHDT, CDR2 YYEEEE.

The chain carries TRBV6-5 and TRBJ2-1, with a tentative D call TRBD1 (5 bases). The germline CDR1 and CDR2 sequences are MNHEY and SVGAGI. Deletions cut 10 bases from V and 7 bases from J, with 14 bases between. The CDR3 length is 12 residues. Written as DNA, the CDR3 is TGTGCCACAAGGGGATTCCTGAATGAGCAGTTCTTC. Protein sequence: CATRGFLNEQFF.

The chain recombines TRBV6-5 with TRBJ1-4; possibly TRBD1 for D (5 bases). V lost 0 bases and J 3 bases, leaving 8 bases between the germline ends. This CDR3 comprises 15 residues. CDR1 and CDR2 (germline): MNHEY, SVGAGI. The CDR3 bases are TGTGCCAGCAGTTACTCGACAGCCCCTAATGAAAAACTGTTTTTT. The encoded protein is CASSYSTAPNEKLFF.

V is TRBV5-1 and J is TRBJ1-5; D is ambiguous. V was clipped by 0 bases and J by 1 base, with 8 bases between them. Germline values: CDR1 SGHRS, CDR2 YFSETQ. The CDR3 is 15 residues long. CDR3 coding DNA: TGCGCCAGCAGCTTGGCGGGTGGGAGCAATCAGCCCCAGCATTTT. This translates into CASSLAGGSNQPQHF.

This rearrangement joins TRBV5-1 to TRBJ2-3; the match to TRBD2 covers 8 bases. The CDR3 runs to 17 residues. The ends lost 3 bases at V and 2 bases at J; junction bases unmatched: 11. Per germline, CDR1 SGHRS and CDR2 YFSETQ. DNA of the CDR3: TGCGCCAGCAGCTATGGGAGGTCGGGAGGGAACACAGATACGCAGTATTTT. Translated, it gives CASSYGRSGGNTDTQYF.

The rearrangement links TRBV5-6 to TRBJ1-1; 12 nucleotides line up with TRBD1. The V segment lost 5 bases and the J segment 5 bases; nucleotides outside the gene matches: 4. The CDR3 extends over 14 amino acids. CDR1 SGHDT and CDR2 YYEEEE come from the germline V gene. Here the CDR3 DNA reads TGTGCCAGCAGGGGACAGGGGGCGGGAACTGAAGCTTTCTTT. Protein: CASRGQGAGTEAFF.

V is TRBV7-9 and J is TRBJ2-1; D may be TRBD1 (6 bases). V lost 5 bases to trimming and J lost 0 bases, with 8 bases between them. Germline assignment: CDR1 SEHNR and CDR2 FQNEAQ (reference sequence). The CDR3 is made up of 14 amino acids. The chain's CDR3 is CASSARGSYNEQFF. As DNA, the CDR3 is TGTGCCAGCAGCGCCAGGGGCTCCTACAATGAGCAGTTCTTC.

The table lists this clone with a count of one. The rearrangement uses TRBV10-3 and TRBJ2-2; D tentatively fits TRBD1 or TRBD2 (5 bases each). Germline CDR1 reads ENHRY; CDR2 reads SYGVKD. Deletions cut 2 bases from V and 0 bases from J, with 7 bases between. CDR3 length equals 15 residues. The CDR3, as DNA: TGTGCCATCAGTGAGAGGGGACCGAACACCGGGGAGCTGTTTTTT. Its protein is CAISERGPNTGELFF.

J is TRBJ1-2 and V is TRBV7-9; D uncertain. Germline lookup yields CDR1 SEHNR and CDR2 FQNEAQ (reference sequence). The CDR3 contains 14 residues. V shed 5 bases and J shed 4 bases, with 14 bases lying between them. CDR3 loop: CASSKTQSGYGYTF. The CDR3 region has the DNA TGTGCCAGCAGCAAGACCCAGAGCGGCTATGGCTACACCTTC.

The chain combines TRBV18 with TRBJ2-2; D not certain. V shed 2 bases and J shed 3 bases, with 7 bases lying between them. Germline V CDR1 and CDR2: KGHSH, LQKENI. The CDR3 runs to 14 residues. The CDR3 loop is CASSPDLYTGELFF. Written as DNA, the CDR3 is TGTGCCAGCTCACCAGATCTCTACACCGGGGAGCTGTTTTTT.

This sequence joins TRBV19 and TRBJ1-6; D gene unclear. V was trimmed by 7 bases and J by 6 bases, leaving 13 bases between them. Germline CDR1 is LNHDA and CDR2 is SQIVND (reference sequence). CDR3 length equals 14 residues. The CDR3 here is CASNIGFANSPLHF. CDR3 coding DNA: TGTGCCAGTAATATCGGTTTTGCTAATTCACCCCTCCACTTT.

In nucleotides, the CDR3 is TGTGCCAGCCTCCTAGCGGGTAACAATGAGCAGTTCTTC. Translating gives CASLLAGNNEQFF. This chain links TRBV28 with TRBJ2-1; 8 nucleotides align to TRBD2. J lost 5 bases, V lost 8 bases, and 5 bases had no gene match. Germline CDR1 MDHEN, CDR2 SYDVKM. The CDR3 is 13 residues long.

This clone was picked up a small number of times. The chain is built from TRBV2 and TRBJ2-5; the match to TRBD2 covers 9 bases. The germline V gene has CDR1 SNHLY and CDR2 FYNNEI. The V gene end was trimmed by 6 bases and the J gene end by 5 bases; junction bases not matched to a gene: 13. The CDR3 is 16 residues long. In DNA form, the CDR3 reads TGTGCCAGCAGAAAATACCGACTAGCGGAATTTGAGACCCAGTACTTC. Amino acids: CASRKYRLAEFETQYF.

The chain links TRBV7-2 to TRBJ1-5; D call uncertain. The CDR3 has 15 amino acids. Germline V gene sequence: CDR1 SGHTA, CDR2 FQGNSA. The ends were cut back, 1 base at V and 6 bases at J, with 13 bases in the middle. CDR3 in DNA: TGTGCCAGCAGCTTAGGCGGTCCAAACCTTCAGCCCCAGCATTTT. The encoded protein is CASSLGGPNLQPQHF.

Here the CDR3 reads CASSTTLDRNQPQHF. Written as DNA, the CDR3 is TGTGCCAGTAGCACTACACTGGACCGTAATCAGCCCCAGCATTTT. This sequence joins TRBV19 and TRBJ1-5; unclear D gene. This CDR3 spans 15 amino acids. The germline V and J ends were trimmed by 6 bases and 4 bases, with 16 bases remaining between them. Germline V lookup: CDR1 LNHDA, CDR2 SQIVND (reference sequence).

The rearrangement joins TRBV6-5 to TRBJ1-2; D ambiguous. The V end was cut by 7 bases, the J end by 2 bases, with 11 bases between. Germline V gene lookup returns CDR1 MNHEY and CDR2 SVGAGI. This CDR3 has 13 residues. This chain's CDR3 is CASTLDWNYGYTF. Written as DNA, the CDR3 is TGTGCCAGCACCCTAGACTGGAACTATGGCTACACCTTC.

The J gene is TRBJ1-6, the V gene TRBV12-5, with D possibly TRBD1 on 5 matching bases. Trimming pared 2 bases from V and 6 bases from J, leaving 17 bases between. From germline, CDR1 is LGHNT and CDR2 FRNRAP. The CDR3 covers 17 residues. CDR3 sequence: CASGLPRDPRPNSPLHF. CDR3 nucleotides: TGTGCTAGTGGTTTGCCCCGGGACCCCCGTCCTAATTCACCCCTCCACTTT.